This TCR beta chain comes out of a study of shared clonotypes between healthy human individuals. Across the study: CD4 naive and memory got three plates each, CD8 naive two, CD8 memory one.

This CDR3 has 15 residues. From germline, CDR1 is SQVTM and CDR2 ANQGSEA. Trimming shortened V by 0 bases and J by 4 bases, and 13 bases separated the two germline ends. Several immunoSEQ plates held equal portions of the genomic DNA taken from each subset. Data came from immunoSEQ multiplex PCR; TCRdb stores just in-frame clones and leaves some out. Among roughly 1,500,000 clones listed, approximately 98% were seen once. The rearrangement uses TRBV29-1 and TRBJ2-1; TRBD2 is a possible D gene (5 bases). The sequencing sample was made of naive CD4+ T cells sorted from blood. Subset: CD45RA+ positively selected. The origin of this receptor is a man aged 25 to 40 in good health. CDR3 sequence: CSVEDGGQPYNEQFF. CDR3 in DNA: TGCAGCGTTGAAGACGGCGGGCAACCTTACAATGAGCAGTTCTTC.